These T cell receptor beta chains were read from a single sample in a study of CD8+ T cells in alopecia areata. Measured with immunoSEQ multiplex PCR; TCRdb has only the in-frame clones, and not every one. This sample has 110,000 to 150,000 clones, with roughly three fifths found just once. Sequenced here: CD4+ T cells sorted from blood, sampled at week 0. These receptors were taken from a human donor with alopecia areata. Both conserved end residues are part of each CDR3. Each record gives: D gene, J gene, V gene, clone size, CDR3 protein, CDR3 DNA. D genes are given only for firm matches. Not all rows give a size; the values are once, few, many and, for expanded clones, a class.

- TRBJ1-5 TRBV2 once CASKYGGQPQHF TGTGCCAGCAAGTACGGCGGGCAGCCCCAGCATTTT
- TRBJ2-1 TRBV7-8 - CASSLVSDEQFF TGTGCCAGCAGCTTAGTTAGCGATGAGCAGTTCTTC
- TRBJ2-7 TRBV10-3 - CAISDFSYEQYF TGTGCCATCAGTGACTTCTCCTACGAGCAGTACTTC
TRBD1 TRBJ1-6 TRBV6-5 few CASSRTGGSPLHF TGTGCCAGCAGTAGGACAGGGGGATCACCCCTCCACTTT
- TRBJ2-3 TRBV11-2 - CASSFLLSTDTQYF TGTGCCAGCAGCTTTCTACTCAGCACAGATACGCAGTATTTT
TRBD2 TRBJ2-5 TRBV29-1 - CSVDIAGSGETQYF TGCAGCGTTGACATAGCGGGGTCGGGGGAGACCCAGTACTTC
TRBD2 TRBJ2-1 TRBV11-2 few CASSLVGTTDRDEQFF TGTGCCAGCAGCTTAGTAGGGACTACCGATCGGGATGAGCAGTTCTTC
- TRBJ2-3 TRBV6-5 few CAMVDSTDTQYF TGTGCCATGGTCGACAGCACAGATACGCAGTATTTT
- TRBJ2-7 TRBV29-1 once CSARTVSSYEQYF TGCAGCGCACGGACAGTTAGCTCCTACGAGCAGTACTTC
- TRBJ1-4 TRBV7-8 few CASSLGGNLIF TGTGCCAGCAGCTTAGGGGGGAACTTGATTTTT
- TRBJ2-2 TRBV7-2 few CASSSGINTGELFF TGTGCCAGCAGCTCAGGGATTAACACCGGGGAGCTGTTTTTT
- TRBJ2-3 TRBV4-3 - CASSQEEATDTQYF TGCGCCAGCAGCCAAGAAGAGGCAACAGATACGCAGTATTTT
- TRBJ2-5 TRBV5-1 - CASSLRGRTAETQYF TGCGCCAGCAGCTTACGGGGCAGGACCGCGGAGACCCAGTACTTC
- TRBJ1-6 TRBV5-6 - CASSESWASPLHF TGTGCCAGCAGCGAGAGCTGGGCCTCACCCCTCCACTTT
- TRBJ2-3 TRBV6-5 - CASSFQGGATDTQYF TGTGCCAGCAGCTTCCAGGGGGGAGCTACAGATACGCAGTATTTT
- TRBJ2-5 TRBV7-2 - CASSSWGSVGETQYF TGTGCCAGCAGCTCCTGGGGTAGCGTAGGGGAGACCCAGTACTTC
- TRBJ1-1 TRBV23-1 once CASSQLPNGVNTEAFF TGCGCCAGCAGTCAACTCCCGAATGGGGTGAACACTGAAGCTTTCTTT
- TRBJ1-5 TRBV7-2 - CASGGSLDQPQHF TGTGCCAGCGGGGGGAGCCTGGATCAGCCCCAGCATTTT
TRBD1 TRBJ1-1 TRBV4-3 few CASSQVLTGGNTEAFF TGCGCCAGCAGCCAAGTCTTGACAGGGGGGAACACTGAAGCTTTCTTT
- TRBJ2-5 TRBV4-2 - CASSQDMAEQETQYF TGTGCCAGCAGCCAAGATATGGCAGAACAAGAGACCCAGTACTTC
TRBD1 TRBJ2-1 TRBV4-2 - CASSQDFGTGLNEQFF TGTGCCAGCAGCCAAGATTTTGGGACAGGGCTTAATGAGCAGTTCTTC
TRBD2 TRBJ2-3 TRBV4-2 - CASRLGLGGGTQYF TGTGCCAGCAGGCTGGGACTAGGGGGTGGGACGCAGTATTTT
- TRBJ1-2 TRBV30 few CAWSGGYYGYTF TGTGCCTGGAGTGGTGGCTACTATGGCTACACCTTC
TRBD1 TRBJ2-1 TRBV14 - CASTSGGFYNEQFF TGTGCCAGCACTTCAGGGGGTTTCTACAATGAGCAGTTCTTC
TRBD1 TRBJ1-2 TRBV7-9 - CASRSTGANYGYTF TGTGCCAGCAGAAGCACAGGGGCCAACTATGGCTACACCTTC
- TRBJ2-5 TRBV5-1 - CASSLLGQETQYF TGCGCCAGCAGCTTACTAGGTCAAGAGACCCAGTACTTC
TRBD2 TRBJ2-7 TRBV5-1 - CASSPYGLAGSQQYF TGCGCCAGCAGCCCCTACGGACTAGCGGGGTCCCAGCAGTACTTC
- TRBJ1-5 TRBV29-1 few CSVTSQGNQPQHF TGCAGCGTGACCAGCCAGGGGAATCAGCCCCAGCATTTT
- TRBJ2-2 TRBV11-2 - CASRGLATNTGELFF TGTGCCAGCAGGGGCCTAGCGACGAACACCGGGGAGCTGTTTTTT
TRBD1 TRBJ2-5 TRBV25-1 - CASSEPTDRGQRETQYF TGTGCCAGCAGTGAACCCACGGACAGGGGGCAGAGGGAGACCCAGTACTTC
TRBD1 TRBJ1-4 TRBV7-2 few CASSLKQGAGTNEKLFF TGTGCCAGCAGCTTAAAGCAGGGGGCAGGGACTAATGAAAAACTGTTTTTT
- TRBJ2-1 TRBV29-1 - CSVRTYDEQFF TGCAGCGTGAGAACCTATGATGAGCAGTTCTTC
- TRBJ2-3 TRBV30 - CAWSVVTDTQYF TGTGCCTGGAGTGTAGTGACAGATACGCAGTATTTT
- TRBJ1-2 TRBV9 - CASSVGPGHGYTF TGTGCCAGCAGCGTAGGACCAGGGCATGGCTACACCTTC
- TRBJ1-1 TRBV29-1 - CSVIQGRSTEAFF TGCAGCGTTATACAGGGTCGTAGCACTGAAGCTTTCTTT
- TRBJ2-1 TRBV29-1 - CSVAAYNEQFF TGCAGCGTTGCAGCTTACAATGAGCAGTTCTTC
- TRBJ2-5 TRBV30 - CALGRETQYF TGTGCCTTGGGCCGTGAGACCCAGTACTTC
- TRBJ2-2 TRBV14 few CASSQAGELFF TGTGCCAGCAGCCAAGCCGGGGAGCTGTTTTTT
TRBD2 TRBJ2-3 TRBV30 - CAWASVAGTDTQYF TGTGCCTGGGCCTCCGTAGCGGGGACAGATACGCAGTATTTT
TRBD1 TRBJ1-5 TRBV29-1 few CSVRDRNQPQHF TGCAGCGTACGGGACAGAAATCAGCCCCAGCATTTT
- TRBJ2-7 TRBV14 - CASSTDSSYEQYF TGTGCCAGCAGCACCGACAGCTCCTACGAGCAGTACTTC
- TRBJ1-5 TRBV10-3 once CAISGIRDQPQHF TGTGCCATCAGTGGAATCAGGGACCAGCCCCAGCATTTT
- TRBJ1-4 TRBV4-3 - CASSQDWGAQGKLFF TGCGCCAGCAGCCAAGATTGGGGGGCGCAAGGAAAACTGTTTTTT
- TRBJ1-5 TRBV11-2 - CASSLMPAGGNQPQHF TGTGCCAGCAGCTTAATGCCCGCGGGTGGCAATCAGCCCCAGCATTTT
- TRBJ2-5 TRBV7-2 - CASSLQGVGETQYF TGTGCCAGCAGCTTACAGGGCGTAGGAGAGACCCAGTACTTC
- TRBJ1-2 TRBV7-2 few CASSRGRNYGYTF TGTGCCAGCAGCCGGGGGAGGAACTATGGCTACACCTTC
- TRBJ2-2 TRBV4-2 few CASSQPETDTGELFF TGTGCCAGCAGCCAACCTGAGACAGACACCGGGGAGCTGTTTTTT
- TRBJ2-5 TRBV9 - CASSVGLTTLGTQYF TGTGCCAGCAGCGTAGGCCTGACTACCCTTGGGACCCAGTACTTC
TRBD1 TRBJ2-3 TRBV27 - CASSQEGGSSYTQYF TGTGCCAGCAGTCAAGAAGGGGGCTCCTCGTATACGCAGTATTTT
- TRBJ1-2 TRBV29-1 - CSVDPAGAGYTF TGCAGCGTTGACCCCGCGGGGGCTGGCTACACCTTC
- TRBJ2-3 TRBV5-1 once CASMKAGIKDTQYF TGCGCCAGTATGAAGGCCGGGATAAAGGATACGCAGTATTTT
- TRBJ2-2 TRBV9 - CASSVRGLGTGELFF TGTGCCAGCAGCGTAAGGGGGTTAGGGACCGGGGAGCTGTTTTTT
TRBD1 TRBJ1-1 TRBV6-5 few CASHNRQGASEAFF TGTGCCAGCCACAACCGACAGGGAGCCTCTGAAGCTTTCTTT
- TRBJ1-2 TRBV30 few CAWSTQYVSLAGGYTF TGTGCCTGGAGTACGCAATACGTGTCTCTCGCGGGTGGCTACACCTTC
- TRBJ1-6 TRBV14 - CASTPGSSYNSPLHF TGTGCCAGCACCCCAGGGAGCTCCTATAATTCACCCCTCCACTTT
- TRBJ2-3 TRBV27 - CASSWGLRGAADTQYF TGTGCCAGCAGTTGGGGACTCAGGGGGGCCGCAGATACGCAGTATTTT